This T cell receptor (beta chain) was recovered during a study of blood T cell repertoires in COVID-19 (dated by TCRdb to about 2020). Study-level background: The collaborator samples originated in the United States, Italy and Spain and spanned the acute and convalescent phases of COVID-19. The prospective study material was composed of cDNA or gDNA derived from T cells, B-cell-depleted T cells, or PBMCs. The dataset comprised deeply sampled blood TCRbeta repertoires from subjects exposed to, actively infected with, or recovered from COVID-19. The repertoires were released in a freely available public database intended as a resource for research on the immune response to SARS-CoV-2. Samples came from the ongoing ImmuneRACE study (first 160 participants) plus 1,254 subjects from 6 global collaborators. The sample metadata nearly always contained a de-identified subject ID, COVID-19 status, age in years and sex. Where HLA class I and class II types were available, the types were taken from metadata supplied by the sample provider, not from assay-based typing. General findings and caveats noted by the study authors: Clinical and demographic metadata were provided uncurated, with the amount varying by source and participant.

Points on this clone: Its antigen remains undetermined. Nothing much larger sits one base from this clone, and base qualities are not available.

TCRbeta CDR3 regions were amplified from genomic DNA by means of the immunoSEQ Assay, a bias-controlled multiplex PCR. Turning to the authors' computational methods: Nucleated cell counts per sample were estimated from amplification of reference gene primers within the assay. To quantify the absolute abundance of each unique TCRbeta CDR3 rearrangement, sequence reads were collapsed and filtered. Productive Simpson clonality was computed per sample as the square root of Simpson's diversity index over productive rearrangements. TCRdb re-hosts the immuneACCESS table, in-frame sequences only. Its copies lack some clones; in the studies checked, an unresolved V gene accounts for under half of them, and the cause for the rest is not known. Clone size and V and J calls were adopted from that table, with D and trimming inferred from the DNA. The sample table holds approximately 260,000 clones, of which roughly 84% were seen once. The top ten clonotypes cover approximately 9% of the sample.

Each collaborating institution followed its own protocols to collect whole blood in K2EDTA tubes. For TCRbeta analysis, collaborator samples were shipped as frozen whole blood, as isolated PBMCs, or as DNA extracted from either sample type. The CDR3 sequence holds 14 residues, the cysteine and phenylalanine included. Only CDR3 DNA remains: 42 bases, in frame from the first base. CDR1 and CDR2, per the germline V gene, are SGHRS and YFSETQ. The junction shows trimming of 10 bases on V and 2 bases on J, plus 13 bases between the germline ends. This receptor was taken from a human donor in a cohort sampled during active COVID-19. The sequenced sample consisted of peripheral blood. The chain employs TRBV5-1 and TRBJ2-6; the D gene is perhaps TRBD2, on 5 matching bases. The CDR3 protein: CASSGGTGANVLTF. The DNA sequence follows: TGCGCCTCCAGTGGAGGAACTGGGGCCAACGTCCTGACTTTC. The entire variable domain, with the stretches around the CDR3 drawn from the reference TRBV5-1 and TRBJ2-6 proteins, is KAGVTQTPRYLIKTRGQQVTLSCSPISGHRSVSWYQQTPGQGLQFLFEYFSETQRNKGNFPGRFSGRQFSNSRSEMNVSTLELGDSALYLCASSGGTGANVLTFGAGSRLTVL.